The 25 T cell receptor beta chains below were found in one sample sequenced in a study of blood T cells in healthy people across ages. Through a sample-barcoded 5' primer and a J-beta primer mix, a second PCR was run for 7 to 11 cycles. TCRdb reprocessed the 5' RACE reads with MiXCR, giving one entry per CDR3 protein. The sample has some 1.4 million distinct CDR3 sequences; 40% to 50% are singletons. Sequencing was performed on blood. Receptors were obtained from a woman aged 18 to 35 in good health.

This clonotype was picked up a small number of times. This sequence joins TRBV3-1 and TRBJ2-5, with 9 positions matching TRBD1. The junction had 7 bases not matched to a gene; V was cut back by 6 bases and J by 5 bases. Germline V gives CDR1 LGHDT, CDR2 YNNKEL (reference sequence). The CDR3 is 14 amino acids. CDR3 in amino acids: CASRPSGTGETQYF. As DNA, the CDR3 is TGTGCCAGCAGACCCTCCGGGACAGGGGAGACCCAGTACTTC.

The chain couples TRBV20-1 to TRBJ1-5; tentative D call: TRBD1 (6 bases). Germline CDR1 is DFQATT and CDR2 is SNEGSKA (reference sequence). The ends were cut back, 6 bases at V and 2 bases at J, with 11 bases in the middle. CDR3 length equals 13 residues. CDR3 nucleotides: TGCAGTGCAGGGGGTAGTGGCAATCAGCCCCAGCATTTT. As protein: CSAGGSGNQPQHF.

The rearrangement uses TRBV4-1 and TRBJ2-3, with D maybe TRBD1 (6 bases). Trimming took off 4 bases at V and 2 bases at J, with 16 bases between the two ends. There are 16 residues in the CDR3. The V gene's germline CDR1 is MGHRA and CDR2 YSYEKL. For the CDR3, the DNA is TGCGCCAGCAGCCTCCAGGGGACCCCGGCCACAGATACGCAGTATTTT. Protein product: CASSLQGTPATDTQYF.

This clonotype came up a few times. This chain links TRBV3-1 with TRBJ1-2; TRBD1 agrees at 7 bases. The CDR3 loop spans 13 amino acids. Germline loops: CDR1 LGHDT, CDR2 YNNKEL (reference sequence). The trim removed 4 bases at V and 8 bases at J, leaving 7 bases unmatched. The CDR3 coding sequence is TGTGCCAGCAGCCCGAGAGGGGGCTGGGGCTACACCTTC. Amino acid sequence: CASSPRGGWGYTF.

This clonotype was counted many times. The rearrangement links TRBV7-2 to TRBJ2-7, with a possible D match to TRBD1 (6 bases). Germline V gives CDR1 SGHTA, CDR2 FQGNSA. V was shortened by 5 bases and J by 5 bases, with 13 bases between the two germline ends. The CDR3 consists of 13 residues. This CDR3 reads CASSHVGGDEQYF. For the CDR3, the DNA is TGTGCCAGCAGCCACGTTGGGGGCGACGAGCAGTACTTC. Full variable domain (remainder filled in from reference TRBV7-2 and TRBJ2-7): GAGVSQSPSNKVTEKGKDVELRCDPISGHTALYWYRQSLGQGLEFLIYFQGNSAPDKSGLPSDRFSAERTGGSVSTLTIQRTQQEDSAVYLCASSHVGGDEQYFGPGTRLTVT.

The CDR3 protein is CASSPRLGAHYGYTF. The DNA of the CDR3 is TGTGCCAGCAGCCCCAGATTGGGAGCCCACTATGGCTACACCTTC. The chain joins TRBV11-2 to TRBJ1-2; D unresolved. This CDR3 is built from 15 residues. Trimming stripped 5 bases from V and 3 bases from J, with 16 bases between. The germline V gene encodes CDR1 SGHAT and CDR2 FQNNGV.

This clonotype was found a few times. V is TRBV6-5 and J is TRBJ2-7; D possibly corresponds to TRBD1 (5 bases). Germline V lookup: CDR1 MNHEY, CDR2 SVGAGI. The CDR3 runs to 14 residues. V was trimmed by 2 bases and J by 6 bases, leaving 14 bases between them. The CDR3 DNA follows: TGTGCCAGCAGTTACCTGCAGGGTTCTGGCGAGCAGTACTTC. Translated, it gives CASSYLQGSGEQYF.

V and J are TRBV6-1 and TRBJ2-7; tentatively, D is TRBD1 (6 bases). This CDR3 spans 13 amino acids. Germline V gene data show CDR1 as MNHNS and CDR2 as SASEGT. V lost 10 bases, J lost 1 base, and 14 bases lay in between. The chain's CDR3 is CATTTGYSYEQYF. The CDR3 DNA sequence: TGTGCCACTACGACAGGATATTCCTACGAGCAGTACTTC.

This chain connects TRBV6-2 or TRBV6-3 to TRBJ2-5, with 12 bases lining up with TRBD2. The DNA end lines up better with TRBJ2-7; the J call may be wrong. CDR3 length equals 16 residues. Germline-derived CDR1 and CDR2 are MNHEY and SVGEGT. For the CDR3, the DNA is TGTGCCAGCAGTTACAGCGGGACTAGCGGGCCAGACGAGCAGTACTTC. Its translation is CASSYSGTSGPDEQYF.

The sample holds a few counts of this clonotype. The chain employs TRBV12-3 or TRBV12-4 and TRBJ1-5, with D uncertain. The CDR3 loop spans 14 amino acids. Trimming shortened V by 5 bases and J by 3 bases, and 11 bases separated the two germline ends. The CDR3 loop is CASSPTAVNQPQHF. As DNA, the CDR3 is TGTGCCAGCAGTCCCACGGCAGTCAATCAGCCCCAGCATTTT.

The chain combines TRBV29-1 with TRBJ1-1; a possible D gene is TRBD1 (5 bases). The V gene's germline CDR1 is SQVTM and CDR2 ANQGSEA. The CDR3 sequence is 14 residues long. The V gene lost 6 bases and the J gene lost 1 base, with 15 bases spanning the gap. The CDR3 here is CSVTFSGPNTEAFF. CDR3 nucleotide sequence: TGCAGCGTGACATTCTCAGGGCCGAACACTGAAGCTTTCTTT.

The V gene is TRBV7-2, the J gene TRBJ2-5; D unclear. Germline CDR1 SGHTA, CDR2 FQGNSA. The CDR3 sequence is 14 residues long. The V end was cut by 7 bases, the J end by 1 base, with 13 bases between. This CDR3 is CASTPIGSQETQYF. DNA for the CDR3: TGTGCCAGCACCCCCATCGGCAGCCAAGAGACCCAGTACTTC.

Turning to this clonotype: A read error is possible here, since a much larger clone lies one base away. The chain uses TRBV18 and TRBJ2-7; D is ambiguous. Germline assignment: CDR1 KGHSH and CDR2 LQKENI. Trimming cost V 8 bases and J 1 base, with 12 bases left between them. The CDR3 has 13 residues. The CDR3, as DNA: TGTGCCAGCGCAACCGGACCTTCCTACGAGCAGTACTTC. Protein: CASATGPSYEQYF.

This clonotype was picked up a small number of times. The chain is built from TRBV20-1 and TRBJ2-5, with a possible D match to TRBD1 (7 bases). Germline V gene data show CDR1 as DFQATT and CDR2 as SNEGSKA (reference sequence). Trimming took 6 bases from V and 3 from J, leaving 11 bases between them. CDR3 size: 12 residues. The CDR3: CSAQGGEETQYF. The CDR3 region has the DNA TGCAGTGCCCAGGGGGGAGAAGAGACCCAGTACTTC.

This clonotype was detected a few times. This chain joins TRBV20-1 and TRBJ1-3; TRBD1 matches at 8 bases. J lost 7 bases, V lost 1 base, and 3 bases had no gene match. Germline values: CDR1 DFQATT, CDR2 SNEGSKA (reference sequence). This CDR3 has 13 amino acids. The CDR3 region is CSARGQGANTIYF. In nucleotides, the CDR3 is TGCAGTGCTAGAGGTCAGGGGGCGAACACCATATATTTT.

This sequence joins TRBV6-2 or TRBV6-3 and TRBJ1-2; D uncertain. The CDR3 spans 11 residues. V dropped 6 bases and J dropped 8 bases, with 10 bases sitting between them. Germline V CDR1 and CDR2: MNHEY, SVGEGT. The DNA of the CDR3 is TGTGCCAGCAGCAGAAGAGAGGGCTACACCTTC. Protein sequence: CASSRREGYTF.

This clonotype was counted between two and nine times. The CDR3 reads CASKVGQGYNEQFF. Written as DNA, the CDR3 is TGTGCCAGCAAAGTGGGACAGGGGTACAATGAGCAGTTCTTC. The chain carries TRBV12-3 or TRBV12-4 and TRBJ2-1; TRBD1 aligns across 10 bases. This CDR3 contains 14 residues. Trimming took 7 bases from V and 4 from J; bases not matched to a gene: 4.

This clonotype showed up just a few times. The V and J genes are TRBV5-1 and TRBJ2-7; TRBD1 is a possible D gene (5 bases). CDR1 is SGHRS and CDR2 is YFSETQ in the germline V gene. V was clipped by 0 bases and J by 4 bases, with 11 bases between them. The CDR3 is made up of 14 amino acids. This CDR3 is CASSLAARAYEQYF. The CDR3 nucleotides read TGCGCCAGCAGCTTGGCGGCCAGGGCATACGAGCAGTACTTC.

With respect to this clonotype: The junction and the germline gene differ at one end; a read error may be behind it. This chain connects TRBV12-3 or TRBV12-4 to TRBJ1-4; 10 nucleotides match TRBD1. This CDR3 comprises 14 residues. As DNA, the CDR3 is TGTGCCAGCAGTTGGGGACAGGGGAATGGAAAACTGTTTTTT. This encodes CASSWGQGNGKLFF.

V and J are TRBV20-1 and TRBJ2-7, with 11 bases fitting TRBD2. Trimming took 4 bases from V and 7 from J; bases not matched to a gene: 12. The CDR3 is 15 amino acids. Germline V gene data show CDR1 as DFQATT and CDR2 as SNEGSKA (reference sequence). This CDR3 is CSATPGLADYKEQYF. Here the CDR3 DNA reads TGCAGTGCTACTCCGGGACTAGCGGATTACAAGGAGCAGTACTTC.

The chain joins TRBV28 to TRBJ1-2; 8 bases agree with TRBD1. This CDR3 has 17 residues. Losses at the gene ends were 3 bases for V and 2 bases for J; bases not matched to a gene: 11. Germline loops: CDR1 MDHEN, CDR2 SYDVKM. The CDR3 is CASSFLLRTGLNYGYTF. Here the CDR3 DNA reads TGTGCCAGCAGTTTCCTCCTTCGGACAGGGCTAAACTATGGCTACACCTTC.

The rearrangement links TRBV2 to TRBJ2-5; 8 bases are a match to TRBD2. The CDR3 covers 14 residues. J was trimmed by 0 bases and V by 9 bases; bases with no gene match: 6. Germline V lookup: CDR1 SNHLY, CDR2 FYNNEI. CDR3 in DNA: TGTGCCAGTGGGACTAGTGAGGACCAAGAGACCCAGTACTTC. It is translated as CASGTSEDQETQYF. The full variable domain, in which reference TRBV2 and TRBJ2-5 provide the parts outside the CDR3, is EPEVTQTPSHQVTQMGQEVILRCVPISNHLYFYWYRQILGQKVEFLVSFYNNEISEKSEIFDDQFSVERPDGSNFTLKIRSTKLEDSAMYFCASGTSEDQETQYFGPGTRLLVL.

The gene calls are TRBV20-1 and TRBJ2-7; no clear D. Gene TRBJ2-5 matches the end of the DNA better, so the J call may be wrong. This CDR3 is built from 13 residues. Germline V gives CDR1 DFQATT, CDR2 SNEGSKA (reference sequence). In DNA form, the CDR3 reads TGCAGTGCTCCAGGACCGATACAAGAGACCCAGTACTTC. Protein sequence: CSAPGPIQETQYF.

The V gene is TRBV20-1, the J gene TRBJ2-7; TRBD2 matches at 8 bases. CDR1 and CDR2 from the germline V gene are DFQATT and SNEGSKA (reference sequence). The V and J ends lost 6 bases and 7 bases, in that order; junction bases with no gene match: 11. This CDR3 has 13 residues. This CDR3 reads CSAKRGTVEEQYF. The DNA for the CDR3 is TGCAGTGCCAAGCGGGGGACCGTGGAAGAGCAGTACTTC.

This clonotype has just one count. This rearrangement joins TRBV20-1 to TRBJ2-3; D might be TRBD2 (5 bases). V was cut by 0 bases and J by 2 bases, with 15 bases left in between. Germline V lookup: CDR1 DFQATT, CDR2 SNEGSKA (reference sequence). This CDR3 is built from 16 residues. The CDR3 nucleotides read TGCAGTGCTAGAGATTGGTCGGCGGAGGACACAGATACGCAGTATTTT. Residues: CSARDWSAEDTDTQYF.